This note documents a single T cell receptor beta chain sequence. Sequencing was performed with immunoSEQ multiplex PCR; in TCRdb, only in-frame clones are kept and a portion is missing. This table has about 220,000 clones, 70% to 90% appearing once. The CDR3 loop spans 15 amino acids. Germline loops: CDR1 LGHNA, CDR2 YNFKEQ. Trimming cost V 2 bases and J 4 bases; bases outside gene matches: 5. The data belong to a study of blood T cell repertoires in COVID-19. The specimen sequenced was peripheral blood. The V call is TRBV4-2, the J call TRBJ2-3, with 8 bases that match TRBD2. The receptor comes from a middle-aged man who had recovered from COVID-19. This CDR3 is CASSQTGGPADTQYF. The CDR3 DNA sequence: TGTGCCAGCAGCCAAACGGGAGGGCCGGCAGATACGCAGTATTTT.